This TCR beta chain was documented in a study of molecular identifiers for immune sequencing clone quantification. The CDR3 sequence is 12 residues long. Germline V CDR1 and CDR2: SGHRS, YFSETQ. With 0 bases removed from V and 4 bases from J, the gap between germline ends came to 4 bases. TCRdb passed the PCR reads through MiXCR, listing each CDR3 protein once. The table lists 75,000 to 100,000 distinct CDR3 sequences, under 20% of them singletons, with around 0.91% in the top ten. From roughly 20,000 to 1,000,000 sorted cells, naive CD8 libraries were generated with 10%, 30% or 50% RNA. Source material: naive CD8+ T cells from blood, with Jurkat cell RNA spiked in. Subset described: FACS-sorted CD8+CD4-CCR7+CD45RA+ naive T cells. The TCR comes from a human donor in good health. Some libraries in this study had Jurkat cell RNA spiked in. The genes are TRBV5-1 and TRBJ2-5; D call uncertain. Here the CDR3 DNA reads TGCGCCAGCAGCTTGGATGGAGAGACCCAGTACTTC. This sequence encodes CASSLDGETQYF.